Below, 30 T cell receptor beta chains from the same sample are listed, as sequenced in a study of blood T cell repertoires in COVID-19. Assay used: immunoSEQ multiplex PCR; TCRdb lists only in-frame clones, some missing. The sample yields 85,000 or so clones, about 86% seen once. The sequenced sample consisted of peripheral blood. The receptor source for this set is a man older than 75 with acute or convalescent COVID-19.

This clone showed up just once. V is TRBV6-5 and J is TRBJ2-4; TRBD1 matches at 10 bases. Germline loops: CDR1 MNHEY, CDR2 SVGAGI. The CDR3 has 15 amino acids. The J segment lost 4 bases and the V segment lost 5 bases, leaving 5 bases of the junction unmatched. DNA of the CDR3: TGTGCCAGCAGTCGGGACAGGGGCACTAAAAACATTCAGTACTTC. It yields the protein CASSRDRGTKNIQYF.

The rearrangement joins TRBV18 to TRBJ2-2; tentative D call: TRBD1 (5 bases). The length of the CDR3 is 14 residues. The germline V gene encodes CDR1 KGHSH and CDR2 LQKENI. V lost 4 bases to trimming and J lost 3 bases, with 9 bases between them. CDR3 bases: TGTGCCAGCTCACTTCAACAGGACACCGGGGAGCTGTTTTTT. It yields the protein CASSLQQDTGELFF.

This CDR3 is CASTRDSISYEQYF. DNA of the CDR3: TGCGCCAGCACGCGAGACAGCATCTCCTACGAGCAGTACTTC. This chain joins TRBV5-1 and TRBJ2-7; maybe TRBD1 (5 bases). The V end was cut by 6 bases, the J end by 0 bases, with 13 bases between. CDR3 length: 14 amino acids. Germline lookup yields CDR1 SGHRS and CDR2 YFSETQ.

For the CDR3, the DNA is TGTGCCAGTAGTACAGGTGCACCCATCGATACGCAGTATTTT. Translating it yields CASSTGAPIDTQYF. The V call is TRBV19, the J call TRBJ2-3, with D hard to call. Germline V gene data show CDR1 as LNHDA and CDR2 as SQIVND (reference sequence). This CDR3 spans 14 amino acids. V lost 4 bases and J 6 bases, leaving 14 bases between the germline ends.

J is TRBJ1-1 and V is TRBV12-3 or TRBV12-4; 8 bases are shared with TRBD1. The V and J ends lost 3 bases and 4 bases, in that order; junction bases with no gene match: 1. CDR3 size: 13 residues. CDR3 sequence: CASSLGQATEAFF. DNA of the CDR3: TGTGCCAGCAGTTTGGGACAGGCCACTGAAGCTTTCTTT.

The chain uses TRBV18 and TRBJ2-5; the D gene is possibly TRBD2 (6 bases). V was shortened by 5 bases and J by 2 bases, with 9 bases between the two germline ends. Germline CDR1 and CDR2: KGHSH and LQKENI. The CDR3 sequence is 13 residues long. In nucleotides, the CDR3 is TGTGCCAGCTCAACCGGGACTCAAGAGACCCAGTACTTC. Its translation is CASSTGTQETQYF.

The chain employs TRBV5-1 and TRBJ1-1, with D tentatively TRBD1 (6 bases). Trimming cost V 0 bases and J 1 base, with 7 bases left between them. Germline loops: CDR1 SGHRS, CDR2 YFSETQ. The CDR3 runs to 14 residues. CDR3 sequence reads: CASSLGGQNTEAFF. CDR3 coding DNA: TGCGCCAGCAGCTTGGGGGGACAGAACACTGAAGCTTTCTTT.

The chain has TRBV18 and TRBJ2-1; TRBD2 might be the D (5 bases). CDR1 is KGHSH and CDR2 is LQKENI in the germline V gene. The V end was cut by 3 bases, the J end by 6 bases, with 15 bases between. The length of the CDR3 is 15 residues. CDR3 sequence reads: CASSPGGRSANEQFF. CDR3 sequence (DNA): TGTGCCAGCTCACCCGGAGGTAGGAGCGCCAATGAGCAGTTCTTC.

The chain uses TRBV7-2 and TRBJ1-5; possibly TRBD1 for D (6 bases). The CDR3 consists of 14 residues. CDR1 and CDR2 from the germline V gene are SGHTA and FQGNSA. The germline V and J ends were trimmed by 5 bases and 3 bases, with 11 bases remaining between them. Written as DNA, the CDR3 is TGTGCCAGCAGCGTACAGGGTCCCAATCAGCCCCAGCATTTT. Translated, it gives CASSVQGPNQPQHF.

The J gene is TRBJ2-7, the V gene TRBV3-1 (or the pseudogene TRBV3-2); TRBD2 agrees at 14 bases. The CDR3 contains 16 residues. Trimming cost V 4 bases and J 4 bases; bases outside gene matches: 6. CDR1 and CDR2 (germline): LGHDT, YNNKEL (reference sequence). The CDR3 reads CASSPGLAGVWYEQYF. The CDR3 DNA follows: TGTGCCAGCAGCCCGGGACTAGCGGGAGTGTGGTACGAGCAGTACTTC.

This clone was counted only a few times. The chain joins TRBV5-1 to TRBJ1-2; the D gene is possibly TRBD1 (5 bases). The CDR3 length is 13 residues. Germline V gives CDR1 SGHRS, CDR2 YFSETQ. Deletions cut 2 bases from V and 3 bases from J, with 8 bases between. The DNA of the CDR3 is TGCGCCAGCAGCTTCCAGGGTGACTATGGCTACACCTTC. Amino acids: CASSFQGDYGYTF.

The V call is TRBV27, the J call TRBJ1-1; D ambiguous. Germline assignment: CDR1 MNHEY and CDR2 SMNVEV (reference sequence). V lost 5 bases to trimming and J lost 4 bases, with 14 bases between them. The CDR3 is 14 residues long. CDR3 bases: TGTGCCAGCAGTACTAACGATAGAGGCACTGAAGCTTTCTTT. It codes for CASSTNDRGTEAFF.

As to this clone: Other DNA sequences of this sample code for an identical CDR3. This chain's CDR3 is CASSLDRGQETQYF. Here the CDR3 DNA reads TGCGCCAGCAGCTTGGACAGGGGTCAAGAGACCCAGTACTTC. This rearrangement joins TRBV5-1 to TRBJ2-5; 7 bases agree with TRBD1. CDR1 and CDR2 from the germline V gene are SGHRS and YFSETQ. V was clipped by 0 bases and J by 2 bases; unmatched bases: 1. This CDR3 region has 14 residues. Filled out from reference TRBV5-1 and TRBJ2-5, the complete variable domain reads KAGVTQTPRYLIKTRGQQVTLSCSPISGHRSVSWYQQTPGQGLQFLFEYFSETQRNKGNFPGRFSGRQFSNSRSEMNVSTLELGDSALYLCASSLDRGQETQYFGPGTRLLVL.

A word on this clone: The junction departs from the called germline gene at one end, perhaps through a read error. The sample holds other DNA sequences that translate to the same CDR3. The chain links TRBV10-1 to TRBJ2-7; 13 positions agree with TRBD2. Germline-derived CDR1 and CDR2 are WNHNN and SYGVQD (reference sequence). The CDR3 totals 16 residues. The CDR3 DNA reads TGCGCCAGTAGTGAAACTAGCGGGAGGGTAACCTACGAGCAGTACTTC. Its protein product is CASSETSGRVTYEQYF.

The chain is built from TRBV7-2 and TRBJ2-1; 11 positions agree with TRBD2. This CDR3 has 15 residues. CDR1 and CDR2 (germline): SGHTA, FQGNSA. With V trimmed by 3 bases and J by 4 bases, 2 bases remained unmatched. The chain's CDR3 is CASSLGLAVYNEQFF. CDR3 coding DNA: TGTGCCAGCAGCTTGGGACTAGCGGTTTACAATGAGCAGTTCTTC.

In DNA form, the CDR3 reads TGTGCCATCAGGGGGCTTGGTGGAAACACCATATATTTT. Protein product: CAIRGLGGNTIYF. The V and J genes are TRBV10-3 and TRBJ1-3, with TRBD1 as a possible D gene (5 bases). The CDR3 consists of 13 residues. In germline, CDR1 is ENHRY, CDR2 SYGVKD. V lost 6 bases and J 3 bases, leaving 9 bases between the germline ends.

The gene calls are TRBV3-1 (or the pseudogene TRBV3-2) and TRBJ2-7; D remains unclear. CDR3 size: 11 residues. Germline lookup yields CDR1 LGHDT and CDR2 YNNKEL (reference sequence). Trimming took 1 base from V and 4 from J, leaving 2 bases between them. CDR3 region: CASSQAYEQYF. The CDR3 region has the DNA TGTGCCAGCAGCCAAGCTTACGAGCAGTACTTC.

V is TRBV6-5 and J is TRBJ2-7; 10 positions match TRBD1. CDR3 length: 14 residues. The germline CDR1 and CDR2 sequences are MNHEY and SVGAGI. Losses at the gene ends were 5 bases for V and 5 bases for J; bases not matched to a gene: 6. The CDR3 DNA sequence: TGTGCCAGCAGTCCGGGACAGGGGAAACACGAGCAGTACTTC. Its translation: CASSPGQGKHEQYF.

The chain links TRBV18 to TRBJ2-1, with 14 bases identical to TRBD2. Trimming cost V 2 bases and J 7 bases; bases outside gene matches: 4. This CDR3 has 16 amino acids. The V gene's germline CDR1 is KGHSH and CDR2 LQKENI. CDR3 DNA: TGTGCCAGCTCACCAGCCGGGACTAGCGGGAGTAATGAGCAGTTCTTC. This codes for CASSPAGTSGSNEQFF.

The V and J genes are TRBV7-8 and TRBJ2-7; 9 nucleotides match TRBD1. From germline, CDR1 is SGHVS and CDR2 FQNEAQ. V dropped 5 bases and J dropped 5; count of bases not matched to a gene: 13. CDR3 length: 16 residues. In nucleotides, the CDR3 is TGTGCCAGCAGCCCCCCCCGGGGGACAGGGACTCACGAGCAGTACTTC. It codes for CASSPPRGTGTHEQYF.

The V and J genes are TRBV5-1 and TRBJ1-2, with D unresolved. Germline V gene sequence: CDR1 SGHRS, CDR2 YFSETQ. Between the trimmed V and J ends, which lost 0 bases and 4 bases, there was a span of 7 bases. The CDR3 runs to 13 residues. CDR3 sequence (DNA): TGCGCCAGCAGCTTGGTGTATAGCTATGGCTACACCTTC. Protein product: CASSLVYSYGYTF.

CDR3 in amino acids: CASSSLNPVNTEAFF. The CDR3, as DNA: TGTGCCAGCAGTTCATTGAATCCGGTGAACACTGAAGCTTTCTTT. The chain uses TRBV28 and TRBJ1-1; D uncertain. CDR3 length: 15 residues. Trimming shortened V by 4 bases and J by 0 bases, and 12 bases separated the two germline ends. CDR1 MDHEN and CDR2 SYDVKM come from the germline V gene. Combining the CDR3 with reference TRBV28 and TRBJ1-1 gives the whole variable domain DVKVTQSSRYLVKRTGEKVFLECVQDMDHENMFWYRQDPGLGLRLIYFSYDVKMKEKGDIPEGYSVSREKKERFSLILESASTNQTSMYLCASSSLNPVNTEAFFGQGTRLTVV.

The chain couples TRBV4-1 to TRBJ2-2; 8 positions agree with TRBD1. The germline gives CDR1 MGHRA, CDR2 YSYEKL. CDR3 size: 14 residues. Trimming cost V 4 bases and J 5 bases; bases outside gene matches: 3. The CDR3 DNA reads as TGCGCCAGCAGCCGCGGACAGGGAACCGGGGAGCTGTTTTTT. Translating it yields CASSRGQGTGELFF.

This clone was seen more than once but under ten times. V and J are TRBV6-6 and TRBJ2-2, with D perhaps TRBD1 (6 bases). V dropped 2 bases and J dropped 1 base, with 11 bases sitting between them. The CDR3 consists of 16 residues. Germline V gene lookup returns CDR1 MNHNY and CDR2 SVGAGI (reference sequence). The CDR3 sequence: CASSYTGQLNTGELFF. The CDR3 bases are TGTGCCAGCAGTTACACTGGACAGCTGAACACCGGGGAGCTGTTTTTT.

The chain is built from TRBV4-1 and TRBJ2-7; 10 bases are a match to TRBD1. J was trimmed by 3 bases and V by 1 base; bases with no gene match: 3. Germline V lookup: CDR1 MGHRA, CDR2 YSYEKL. The CDR3 extends over 15 amino acids. The CDR3, as DNA: TGCGCCAGCAGCCAAGGACAGGGGGCTTTCTACGAGCAGTACTTC. Residues: CASSQGQGAFYEQYF.

J is TRBJ1-2 and V is TRBV18; unclear D gene. CDR3 length: 14 residues. V was cut by 0 bases and J by 7 bases, with 12 bases left in between. The V gene's germline CDR1 is KGHSH and CDR2 LQKENI. This CDR3 is CASSPPAKNAGYTF. CDR3 nucleotide sequence: TGTGCCAGCTCACCACCGGCCAAGAATGCTGGCTACACCTTC.

The chain carries TRBV5-5 and TRBJ2-7; D gene ambiguous. Germline CDR1 and CDR2: SGHKS and YYEKEE (reference sequence). The V end lost 4 bases, the J end lost 5 bases, and 16 bases lay between the germline ends. CDR3 length: 14 amino acids. DNA for the CDR3: TGTGCCAGCAGCCTCTGGAGCTATAGGAACGAGCAGTACTTC. This sequence encodes CASSLWSYRNEQYF.

The rearrangement links TRBV28 to TRBJ1-2; D possibly corresponds to TRBD1 (5 bases). The germline V gene encodes CDR1 MDHEN and CDR2 SYDVKM. The length of the CDR3 is 15 residues. Trimming removed 6 bases at V and 0 bases at J, with 14 bases between. The CDR3 region has the DNA TGTGCCAGCAGGGGGGGGACCGCGACTAACTATGGCTACACCTTC. Translating it yields CASRGGTATNYGYTF.

Only a few counts were recorded for this clone. The chain combines TRBV2 with TRBJ1-1; maybe TRBD1 (5 bases). Trimming pared 2 bases from V and 6 bases from J, leaving 13 bases between. From germline, CDR1 is SNHLY and CDR2 FYNNEI. This CDR3 region has 14 residues. The CDR3 loop reads CASSELRGKSEAFF. The DNA of the CDR3 is TGTGCCAGCAGTGAACTTCGGGGGAAGTCTGAAGCTTTCTTT. Filled out from reference TRBV2 and TRBJ1-1, the complete variable domain reads EPEVTQTPSHQVTQMGQEVILRCVPISNHLYFYWYRQILGQKVEFLVSFYNNEISEKSEIFDDQFSVERPDGSNFTLKIRSTKLEDSAMYFCASSELRGKSEAFFGQGTRLTVV.

This clone has a handful of counts. This chain's CDR3 is CASSYNPSSKREQYF. The CDR3 DNA reads as TGTGCCAGCAGTTACAACCCTAGCTCGAAGCGCGAGCAGTACTTC. The V and J genes are TRBV6-2 or TRBV6-3 and TRBJ2-7, with D possibly matching TRBD2 (5 bases). The germline gives CDR1 MNHEY, CDR2 SVGEGT. Trimming cost V 2 bases and J 6 bases, with 17 bases left between them. The CDR3 is 15 residues long.